This passage covers 22 T cell receptor beta chains from one sample sequenced in a study of shared clonotypes between healthy human individuals. Only CD45RO-negative cells positively selected for CCR7 counted as naive CD8 cells, so terminally differentiated effector memory CD45RA+ cells were excluded. Only in-frame clones appear in the TCRdb table, and some are missing; sequencing was by immunoSEQ multiplex PCR. The table has some 1,900,000 clones, 85% to 95% seen once; the top ten hold roughly 1.2%. The sequenced sample was naive CD8+ T cells sorted from blood. The receptors here all came from a man between 18 and 35 years old in good health.

The chain is built from TRBV27 and TRBJ2-5; D could derive from TRBD1 or TRBD2 (5 bases each). Germline assignment: CDR1 MNHEY and CDR2 SMNVEV (reference sequence). CDR3 length equals 16 residues. The V gene lost 3 bases and the J gene lost 0 bases, with 14 bases spanning the gap. CDR3 sequence: CASSLRSRGDQETQYF. The CDR3 bases are TGTGCCAGCAGTTTGCGTAGTAGAGGGGACCAAGAGACCCAGTACTTC.

The gene calls are TRBV2 and TRBJ2-7, with unresolved D. Trimming took off 2 bases at V and 3 bases at J, with 14 bases between the two ends. Germline V gene lookup returns CDR1 SNHLY and CDR2 FYNNEI. The CDR3 length is 15 residues. CDR3 sequence (DNA): TGTGCCAGCAGTGAAAGGACCTCCGCGAGCTACGAGCAGTACTTC. Residues: CASSERTSASYEQYF.

A word on this clone: The same CDR3 can be traced to other DNA sequences in this sample. The chain couples TRBV27 to TRBJ2-7; D call uncertain. The ends were cut back, 3 bases at V and 0 bases at J, with 6 bases in the middle. Germline loops: CDR1 MNHEY, CDR2 SMNVEV (reference sequence). The CDR3 extends over 13 amino acids. The CDR3, as DNA: TGTGCCAGCAGTTTCGGATTCTCCTACGAGCAGTACTTC. It encodes CASSFGFSYEQYF.

About this clone: The junction differs from germline at one of its ends, possibly a read error. The chain employs TRBV4-3 and TRBJ2-2, with D possibly matching TRBD1 (5 bases). Germline assignment: CDR1 LGHNA and CDR2 YSLEER. The CDR3 spans 14 residues. DNA of the CDR3: TGCGCCAGCAGCGAAGACAGGAACACCGGGGAGCTGTTTTTT. Amino acids: CASSEDRNTGELFF.

The CDR3 DNA is TGTGCCAGCAGTTCGTTTGTACTTAACTATGGCTACACCTTC. This translates into CASSSFVLNYGYTF. The rearrangement links TRBV6-5 to TRBJ1-2; unclear D gene. This CDR3 spans 14 amino acids. CDR1 is MNHEY, CDR2 SVGAGI, per germline. Trimming stripped 4 bases from V and 1 base from J, with 10 bases between.

Here the CDR3 reads CATAGTAYGYTF. The CDR3, as DNA: TGTGCCACTGCCGGGACTGCCTATGGCTACACCTTC. The rearrangement links TRBV7-9 to TRBJ1-2; TRBD1 might be the D (5 bases). Looked up from germline, CDR1 is SEHNR and CDR2 is FQNEAQ (reference sequence). The CDR3 contains 12 residues. The ends were cut back, 10 bases at V and 4 bases at J, with 13 bases in the middle. Full variable domain (missing parts from reference TRBV7-9 and TRBJ1-2): DTGVSQNPRHKITKRGQNVTFRCDPISEHNRLYWYRQTLGQGPEFLTYFQNEAQLEKSRLLSDRFSAERPKGSFSTLEIQRTEQGDSAMYLCATAGTAYGYTFGSGTRLTVV.

V is TRBV7-6 and J is TRBJ2-5; TRBD2 matches 10 bases. This CDR3 is 17 amino acids long. V was pared by 3 bases and J by 4 bases, with 11 bases of the junction left unmatched. Germline assignment: CDR1 SGHVS and CDR2 FNYEAQ. The CDR3 is CASSFGTSEITRETQYF. The CDR3 bases are TGTGCCAGCAGCTTCGGGACTAGCGAGATAACAAGAGAGACCCAGTACTTC.

The chain couples TRBV28 to TRBJ1-5; D might be TRBD1 (6 bases). This CDR3 is 15 amino acids long. Between the trimmed V and J ends, which lost 6 bases and 0 bases, there was a span of 12 bases. Germline V gene lookup returns CDR1 MDHEN and CDR2 SYDVKM. The DNA of the CDR3 is TGTGCCAGCAGGGACAGTTCCCATAGCAATCAGCCCCAGCATTTT. Its protein is CASRDSSHSNQPQHF. The variable domain in full, completed from reference TRBV28 and TRBJ1-5, reads DVKVTQSSRYLVKRTGEKVFLECVQDMDHENMFWYRQDPGLGLRLIYFSYDVKMKEKGDIPEGYSVSREKKERFSLILESASTNQTSMYLCASRDSSHSNQPQHFGDGTRLSIL.

V gene TRBV10-3 combines with J gene TRBJ2-7, with 9 bases lining up with TRBD1. Germline CDR1 ENHRY, CDR2 SYGVKD. V lost 10 bases, J lost 7 bases, and 8 bases stayed unmatched. The CDR3 contains 12 residues. The CDR3: CASQQGAEEQYF. The CDR3, as DNA: TGTGCCAGCCAACAGGGGGCAGAGGAGCAGTACTTC.

This clone has a single count. Its ends do not fully match the called genes, so a read error is possible. The chain employs TRBV7-7 and TRBJ2-5; tentatively, D is TRBD2 (6 bases). The germline V gene encodes CDR1 SSHAT and CDR2 FNYEAQ (reference sequence). The CDR3 consists of 13 residues. As DNA, the CDR3 is TGTGCTAGCAGCCTAGGGGAGGTCGAGACCCAGTACTTC. It codes for CASSLGEVETQYF.

The V call is TRBV4-2, the J call TRBJ2-7; D is uncertain. The length of the CDR3 is 12 residues. Trimming stripped 0 bases from V and 6 bases from J, with 6 bases between. Per the germline V gene, CDR1 is LGHNA and CDR2 is YNFKEQ. The CDR3 bases are TGTGCCAGCAGCCAAGAGGGTACCGAGCAGTACTTC. Residues: CASSQEGTEQYF.

Notes on this clone: Within the sample, other DNA sequences also encode this same CDR3. The chain is built from TRBV9 and TRBJ2-1; 7 bases align to TRBD2. The J segment lost 3 bases and the V segment lost 0 bases, leaving 3 bases of the junction unmatched. Per the germline V gene, CDR1 is SGDLS and CDR2 is YYNGEE. The CDR3 covers 15 residues. CDR3 sequence: CASSVVSGGYNEQFF. The CDR3 bases are TGTGCCAGCAGCGTAGTGTCGGGGGGCTACAATGAGCAGTTCTTC.

A single count supports this clone. V is TRBV5-6 and J is TRBJ1-2, with a weak D call TRBD1 (5 bases). Germline V gene lookup returns CDR1 SGHDT and CDR2 YYEEEE. The ends were cut back, 6 bases at V and 0 bases at J, with 15 bases in the middle. This CDR3 spans 15 amino acids. CDR3 region: CASNYQTDPNYGYTF. As DNA, the CDR3 is TGTGCCAGCAACTACCAGACAGACCCTAACTATGGCTACACCTTC. Full variable domain (missing parts from reference TRBV5-6 and TRBJ1-2): DAGVTQSPTHLIKTRGQQVTLRCSPKSGHDTVSWYQQALGQGPQFIFQYYEEEERQRGNFPDRFSGHQFPNYSSELNVNALLLGDSALYLCASNYQTDPNYGYTFGSGTRLTVV.

The chain carries TRBV30 and TRBJ2-3, with 7 nucleotides matching TRBD2. CDR1 is GTSNPN and CDR2 is SVGIG in the germline V gene (reference sequence). The V gene end was trimmed by 4 bases and the J gene end by 2 bases; junction bases not matched to a gene: 6. The CDR3 loop spans 14 amino acids. This CDR3 is CAWNRAGSTDTQYF. CDR3 DNA sequence: TGTGCCTGGAACCGAGCGGGGTCCACAGATACGCAGTATTTT.

The chain links TRBV5-4 to TRBJ2-7; 8 nucleotides line up with TRBD2. The CDR3 has 15 residues. Germline values: CDR1 SGHNT, CDR2 YYREEE (reference sequence). Losses at the gene ends were 2 bases for V and 5 bases for J; bases not matched to a gene: 9. The CDR3 loop reads CASSFQGLAFHEQYF. In nucleotides, the CDR3 is TGTGCCAGCAGCTTCCAAGGACTAGCTTTCCACGAGCAGTACTTC.

The rearrangement uses TRBV27 and TRBJ2-1; 9 bases are a match to TRBD2. This CDR3 spans 16 amino acids. Germline lookup yields CDR1 MNHEY and CDR2 SMNVEV (reference sequence). After removal of 3 bases from V and 10 bases from J, the junction contained 13 bases not matched to a gene. The CDR3 loop is CASSFGAGGPAGEQFF. The CDR3 DNA sequence: TGTGCCAGCAGTTTCGGGGCGGGAGGGCCGGCGGGGGAGCAGTTCTTC.

With regard to this clone: The same CDR3 is also encoded by other DNA sequences in this sample. V usage is TRBV5-6 and J usage is TRBJ1-6; D is perhaps TRBD1 (5 bases). CDR1 and CDR2 from the germline V gene are SGHDT and YYEEEE. The CDR3 extends over 15 amino acids. Trimming shortened V by 2 bases and J by 0 bases, and 6 bases separated the two germline ends. CDR3 sequence (DNA): TGTGCCAGCAGCTTCGGGACCTCCTATAATTCACCCCTCCACTTT. This encodes CASSFGTSYNSPLHF.

This rearrangement joins TRBV4-1 to TRBJ1-1, with D hard to call. The length of the CDR3 is 13 residues. Deletions cut 1 base from V and 6 bases from J, with 9 bases between. Per germline, CDR1 MGHRA and CDR2 YSYEKL. DNA of the CDR3: TGCGCCAGCAGCCAAGTCGTGGAACCTGAAGCTTTCTTT. It translates to CASSQVVEPEAFF.

The chain links TRBV12-5 to TRBJ2-5; 11 bases are a match to TRBD2. The CDR3 totals 16 residues. Trimming removed 6 bases from V and 5 bases from J; junction bases left unmatched: 11. Germline assignment: CDR1 LGHNT and CDR2 FRNRAP. In DNA form, the CDR3 reads TGTGCTAGTGGGGGAGCTAGCGGGAGGCCCAGGGAGACCCAGTACTTC. Its translation: CASGGASGRPRETQYF.

The chain uses TRBV7-9 and TRBJ1-1; maybe TRBD1 (5 bases). Trimming shortened V by 0 bases and J by 5 bases, and 13 bases separated the two germline ends. Germline V gene sequence: CDR1 SEHNR, CDR2 FQNEAQ (reference sequence). The CDR3 has 15 residues. CDR3 sequence reads: CASSLAEGLETEAFF. CDR3 bases: TGTGCCAGCAGCTTAGCCGAGGGGCTGGAGACTGAAGCTTTCTTT.

The count of this clone is one. The gene calls are TRBV11-2 and TRBJ2-7; either TRBD1 or TRBD2 may fit D (5 bases each). Deletions cut 4 bases from V and 7 bases from J, with 17 bases between. Germline values: CDR1 SGHAT, CDR2 FQNNGV. This CDR3 is 14 amino acids long. The CDR3 DNA reads as TGTGCCAGCAGCTCTGGGACCCGGGCGCTGGAGCAGTACTTC. Protein sequence: CASSSGTRALEQYF.

The CDR3 here is CASSVRGSSYEQYF. DNA of the CDR3: TGTGCCAGCAGCGTTAGGGGGTCCTCCTACGAGCAGTACTTC. This chain joins TRBV7-6 and TRBJ2-7; tentative D call: TRBD1 (6 bases). Germline lookup yields CDR1 SGHVS and CDR2 FNYEAQ. The CDR3 consists of 14 residues. V was clipped by 5 bases and J by 0 bases, with 11 bases between them.